The 14 T cell receptor beta chains below come from one sample, sequenced in a study of cytomegalovirus exposure and HLA in healthy donors. The PCR made use of 60 Vbeta and 13 Jbeta primers. Data came from immunoSEQ multiplex PCR; TCRdb stores just in-frame clones and leaves some out. Seen here are more than 90,000 clones, 70% to 80% observed once, and the top ten hold over 0.5%. Sequencing used PBMCs. All receptors come from a man aged 25-45 years in good health and CMV-seronegative.

The rearrangement links TRBV14 to TRBJ1-2; TRBD1 agrees at 8 bases. V trimming: 4 bases; J trimming: 2 bases; junction bases outside the gene matches: 3. Germline CDR1 SGHDN, CDR2 FVKESK. The CDR3 is 14 residues long. CDR3: CASSRGQGNYGYTF. CDR3 coding DNA: TGTGCCAGCAGCCGCGGACAGGGCAACTATGGCTACACCTTC.

This clone showed up just a few times. The chain links TRBV7-9 to TRBJ1-1; TRBD1 aligns across 8 bases. The germline V gene encodes CDR1 SEHNR and CDR2 FQNEAQ (reference sequence). The CDR3 has 15 amino acids. Trimming removed 4 bases from V and 5 bases from J; junction bases left unmatched: 9. CDR3 nucleotides: TGTGCCAGCAGCTCCTGGACAGGGCCGGGGACTGAAGCTTTCTTT. Protein product: CASSSWTGPGTEAFF.

The chain uses TRBV6-4 and TRBJ1-1, with D perhaps matching TRBD1 (5 bases). Trimming shortened V by 0 bases and J by 8 bases, and 16 bases separated the two germline ends. The CDR3 length is 15 residues. The germline V gene has CDR1 MRHNA and CDR2 SNTAGT. Here the CDR3 reads CASSDSIRVGGEAFF. The CDR3 DNA is TGTGCCAGCAGTGACTCGATTAGGGTCGGGGGGGAAGCTTTCTTT.

This chain uses TRBV9 with TRBJ1-3; no reliable D call. Per the germline V gene, CDR1 is SGDLS and CDR2 is YYNGEE. V lost 3 bases and J 3 bases, leaving 10 bases between the germline ends. This CDR3 is built from 14 residues. DNA of the CDR3: TGTGCCAGCAGCGGAGGTCCTGATGGAAACACCATATATTTT. Translating gives CASSGGPDGNTIYF. Complete variable domain (other parts from reference TRBV9 and TRBJ1-3): DSGVTQTPKHLITATGQRVTLRCSPRSGDLSVYWYQQSLDQGLQFLIQYYNGEERAKGNILERFSAQQFPDLHSELNLSSLELGDSALYFCASSGGPDGNTIYFGEGSWLTVV.

The chain is built from TRBV5-1 and TRBJ2-6; TRBD1 matches 8 bases. The CDR3 is 15 residues long. Germline lookup yields CDR1 SGHRS and CDR2 YFSETQ. Trimming at V came to 4 bases and at J to 4 bases, leaving 4 bases not matched to a gene. This CDR3 reads CASSPRGPGANVLTF. The CDR3 nucleotides are TGCGCCAGCAGCCCCAGGGGGCCAGGGGCCAACGTCCTGACTTTC.

The V call is TRBV9, the J call TRBJ1-3; TRBD1 matches at 11 bases. Germline lookup yields CDR1 SGDLS and CDR2 YYNGEE. After removal of 0 bases from V and 4 bases from J, the junction contained 3 bases not matched to a gene. This CDR3 comprises 16 residues. The CDR3 here is CASSVAGQGAGNTIYF. For the CDR3, the DNA is TGTGCCAGCAGCGTAGCCGGACAGGGGGCAGGAAACACCATATATTTT.

This clone appeared a single time. The rearrangement joins TRBV15 to TRBJ1-3; D call uncertain. V lost 0 bases and J 0 bases, leaving 9 bases between the germline ends. CDR1 is LNHNV, CDR2 YYDKDF, per germline (reference sequence). The CDR3 extends over 16 amino acids. CDR3 nucleotide sequence: TGTGCCACCAGCAGAGATTATATCAGCTCTGGAAACACCATATATTTT. Translating gives CATSRDYISSGNTIYF. The full variable domain, completed using reference TRBV15 and TRBJ1-3, is DAMVIQNPRYQVTQFGKPVTLSCSQTLNHNVMYWYQQKSSQAPKLLFHYYDKDFNNEADTPDNFQSRRPNTSFCFLDIRSPGLGDTAMYLCATSRDYISSGNTIYFGEGSWLTVV.

The CDR3 region has the DNA TGTGCCAGCAGCTTACTACGACTAGCTAGCACAGATACGCAGTATTTT. Protein: CASSLLRLASTDTQYF. This chain uses TRBV7-9 with TRBJ2-3; 7 bases are a match to TRBD2. The CDR3 extends over 16 amino acids. Germline values: CDR1 SEHNR, CDR2 FQNEAQ (reference sequence). The trim removed 2 bases at V and 0 bases at J, leaving 5 bases unmatched.

V gene TRBV7-6 combines with J gene TRBJ2-3; 8 bases are a match to TRBD2. V lost 5 bases to trimming and J lost 4 bases; unmatched junction nucleotides: 11. The length of the CDR3 is 16 residues. Germline CDR1 reads SGHVS; CDR2 reads FNYEAQ. The CDR3 sequence: CASSAIGAGVPDTQYF. Written as DNA, the CDR3 is TGTGCCAGCAGCGCTATAGGAGCGGGAGTGCCAGATACGCAGTATTTT.

The CDR3 spells CASSVSGQGFNEQYF. The CDR3, as DNA: TGCGCCAGCAGCGTCTCGGGACAGGGGTTCAACGAGCAGTACTTC. This chain uses TRBV5-1 with TRBJ2-5, with 10 positions matching TRBD1. The J call is in doubt because the DNA end fits TRBJ2-7 better. Germline V gene sequence: CDR1 SGHRS, CDR2 YFSETQ. This CDR3 is built from 15 residues.

This clone was seen only a few times. CDR3 protein: CASSLGLAGGDEQFF. CDR3 sequence (DNA): TGTGCCAGCAGCTTGGGACTAGCGGGAGGAGATGAGCAGTTCTTC. J is TRBJ2-1 and V is TRBV7-3; 15 bases are a match to TRBD2. The CDR3 length is 15 residues. Germline V gene data show CDR1 as SGHTA and CDR2 as FQGTGA. J gave up 8 bases and V 3 bases, and 2 bases lay outside the gene matches. Looking up the rest from reference TRBV7-3 and TRBJ2-1 gives the full variable domain: GAGVSQTPSNKVTEKGKYVELRCDPISGHTALYWYRQSLGQGPEFLIYFQGTGAADDSGLPNDRFFAVRPEGSVSTLKIQRTERGDSAVYLCASSLGLAGGDEQFFGPGTRLTVL.

About this clone: The same CDR3 is also encoded by other DNA sequences in this sample. The V and J genes are TRBV2 and TRBJ1-1; the D is unclear. The CDR3 spans 12 residues. The V end was cut by 3 bases, the J end by 5 bases, with 7 bases between. Germline V gene sequence: CDR1 SNHLY, CDR2 FYNNEI. CDR3 protein: CASSDPGTEAFF. CDR3 DNA sequence: TGTGCCAGCAGTGATCCCGGTACTGAAGCTTTCTTT.

The chain links TRBV5-6 to TRBJ1-1; D uncertain. Trimming shortened V by 6 bases and J by 1 base, and 16 bases separated the two germline ends. The CDR3 covers 15 residues. Germline assignment: CDR1 SGHDT and CDR2 YYEEEE. CDR3 bases: TGTGCCAGCACCTCCCGTCTTATCCGGAACACTGAAGCTTTCTTT. Translating gives CASTSRLIRNTEAFF.

The CDR3 sequence is CASSPPLDRGNTEAFF. In DNA form, the CDR3 reads TGTGCCAGCAGCCCCCCTTTAGACAGGGGGAACACTGAAGCTTTCTTT. This sequence joins TRBV5-4 and TRBJ1-1, with 8 bases that match TRBD1. Losses at the gene ends were 4 bases for V and 1 base for J; bases not matched to a gene: 9. Germline CDR1 reads SGHNT; CDR2 reads YYREEE (reference sequence). The CDR3 runs 16 residues.